This T cell receptor beta chain was observed in a study of blood T cell repertoires in COVID-19. In regard to this clone: At one end, the junction sequence differs from germline, possibly due to a read error.

Assay: immunoSEQ multiplex PCR; the TCRdb copy retains only in-frame clones and omits some. The sample carries a few hundred thousand clones, 80% to 90% recorded once. Material for sequencing was peripheral blood. This receptor was identified in a woman aged 40-49 years with acute or convalescent COVID-19.

The CDR3 region is CASGRSQVPLGFIF. CDR3 nucleotide sequence: TGTGCCAGCGGTCGATCACAGGTTCCTCTGGGGTTTATCTTT. V and J are TRBV3-1 (or the pseudogene TRBV3-2) and TRBJ1-1; weak D call: TRBD1 (5 bases). The germline CDR1 and CDR2 sequences are LGHDT and YNNKEL (reference sequence). The CDR3 totals 14 residues.